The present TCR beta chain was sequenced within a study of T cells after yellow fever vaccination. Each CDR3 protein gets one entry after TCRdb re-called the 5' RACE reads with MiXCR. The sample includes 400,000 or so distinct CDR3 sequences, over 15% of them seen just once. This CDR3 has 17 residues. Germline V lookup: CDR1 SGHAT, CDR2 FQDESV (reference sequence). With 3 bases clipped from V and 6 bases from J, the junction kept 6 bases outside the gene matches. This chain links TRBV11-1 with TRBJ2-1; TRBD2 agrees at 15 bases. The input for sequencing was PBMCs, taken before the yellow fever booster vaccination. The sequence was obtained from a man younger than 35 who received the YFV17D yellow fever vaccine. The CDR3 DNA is TGTGCCAGCAGCTTGCGTTGGACTAGCGGGGGGGCCAATGAGCAGTTCTTC. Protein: CASSLRWTSGGANEQFF.